This is a list of T cell receptor beta chains from one sample in a study of shared clonotypes between healthy human individuals. Only in-frame clones appear in the TCRdb table, and some are missing; sequencing was by immunoSEQ multiplex PCR. This sample has 600,000 to 750,000 clones, with roughly 87% found just once. Sample: memory CD8+ T cells from PBMCs. The receptors derive from a man younger than 30 in good health. Some clones in this sample may be carry-over from other donors' samples. Each CDR3 is given with its conserved first and last residue. The order of the fields is D gene, V gene, clone size, J gene, CDR3 protein. A D gene is named only where the DNA matches it firmly. Clone size, where shown, is once, few, many, or a class for clones that have expanded.

d_gene: .; v_gene: TRBV7-9; abundance: .; j_gene: TRBJ2-7; CDR3aa: CASSLVGAPNEQYF
d_gene: .; v_gene: TRBV9; abundance: .; j_gene: TRBJ2-3; CDR3aa: CASSASTDTQYF
d_gene: .; v_gene: TRBV9; abundance: once; j_gene: TRBJ2-5; CDR3aa: CASSVRTNDRSETQYF
d_gene: TRBD1; v_gene: TRBV28; abundance: .; j_gene: TRBJ2-7; CDR3aa: CASSYRDRDEQYF
d_gene: TRBD2; v_gene: TRBV6-6; abundance: .; j_gene: TRBJ2-1; CDR3aa: CASSYGWEGSYNEQFF
d_gene: TRBD1; v_gene: TRBV15; abundance: once; j_gene: TRBJ1-2; CDR3aa: CATSREMGQMF
d_gene: .; v_gene: TRBV7-8; abundance: .; j_gene: TRBJ2-7; CDR3aa: CASSLEFWRSSSYEQYF
d_gene: .; v_gene: TRBV7-6; abundance: .; j_gene: TRBJ2-3; CDR3aa: CASSPTRVPTTDTQYF
d_gene: TRBD2; v_gene: TRBV25-1; abundance: once; j_gene: TRBJ2-7; CDR3aa: CASSDPTSGRVGEQYF
d_gene: TRBD2; v_gene: TRBV28; abundance: .; j_gene: TRBJ2-1; CDR3aa: CASSPLGREWSYNEQFF
d_gene: .; v_gene: TRBV28; abundance: .; j_gene: TRBJ1-2; CDR3aa: CASSLGHGRHGYTF
d_gene: TRBD2; v_gene: TRBV27; abundance: .; j_gene: TRBJ2-2; CDR3aa: CASTGLAGDTGELFF
d_gene: .; v_gene: TRBV9; abundance: .; j_gene: TRBJ2-5; CDR3aa: CASSVYTHGETQYF
d_gene: TRBD2; v_gene: TRBV23-1; abundance: once; j_gene: TRBJ2-5; CDR3aa: CASSQSREDETQYF
d_gene: .; v_gene: TRBV7-2; abundance: .; j_gene: TRBJ1-5; CDR3aa: CASSQHPGGNQPQHF
d_gene: .; v_gene: TRBV9; abundance: .; j_gene: TRBJ2-1; CDR3aa: CASSPPVMDEQFF
d_gene: TRBD1; v_gene: TRBV27; abundance: .; j_gene: TRBJ2-2; CDR3aa: CASSLSRTGWTGELFF
d_gene: TRBD2; v_gene: TRBV6-1; abundance: .; j_gene: TRBJ2-3; CDR3aa: CASSENPSGSLWTDTQYF
d_gene: .; v_gene: TRBV19; abundance: .; j_gene: TRBJ1-1; CDR3aa: CATTAGGTEAFF
d_gene: TRBD2; v_gene: TRBV28; abundance: .; j_gene: TRBJ2-7; CDR3aa: CASSPSAGIAYEQYF
d_gene: .; v_gene: TRBV11-2; abundance: .; j_gene: TRBJ2-1; CDR3aa: CASSLAYNEQFF
d_gene: TRBD1; v_gene: TRBV4-3; abundance: .; j_gene: TRBJ1-4; CDR3aa: CASSLDRVGEKLFF
d_gene: .; v_gene: TRBV7-9; abundance: .; j_gene: TRBJ2-3; CDR3aa: CASSPKTWDTQYF
d_gene: TRBD2; v_gene: TRBV19; abundance: .; j_gene: TRBJ2-7; CDR3aa: CASTFSLAGSYEQYF
d_gene: TRBD1; v_gene: TRBV7-2; abundance: .; j_gene: TRBJ1-2; CDR3aa: CASRDRDRYGYTF
d_gene: .; v_gene: TRBV9; abundance: once; j_gene: TRBJ2-1; CDR3aa: CASSPDSEEQFF
d_gene: .; v_gene: TRBV11-2; abundance: .; j_gene: TRBJ2-5; CDR3aa: CATKPRRGQETQYF
d_gene: .; v_gene: TRBV6-6; abundance: .; j_gene: TRBJ1-3; CDR3aa: CASSHLGQGSGNTIYF
d_gene: .; v_gene: TRBV6-1; abundance: .; j_gene: TRBJ1-1; CDR3aa: CASSDPHVVPEAFF
d_gene: .; v_gene: TRBV15; abundance: .; j_gene: TRBJ1-4; CDR3aa: CATSPDRFNEKLFF
d_gene: .; v_gene: TRBV6-4; abundance: .; j_gene: TRBJ1-1; CDR3aa: CASILSGQNYTEAFF
d_gene: TRBD1; v_gene: TRBV7-3; abundance: .; j_gene: TRBJ2-5; CDR3aa: CASSLGLRGQGQETQYF
d_gene: TRBD1; v_gene: TRBV28; abundance: .; j_gene: TRBJ2-5; CDR3aa: CASSSWTGGGETQYF
d_gene: .; v_gene: TRBV13; abundance: .; j_gene: TRBJ1-2; CDR3aa: CASSQERTGLAGYTF
d_gene: .; v_gene: TRBV27; abundance: .; j_gene: TRBJ1-1; CDR3aa: CASSEPRLRRNTEAFF
d_gene: .; v_gene: TRBV28; abundance: .; j_gene: TRBJ2-1; CDR3aa: CASSLGGSYNEQFF
d_gene: .; v_gene: TRBV28; abundance: .; j_gene: TRBJ2-5; CDR3aa: CASSRIQGYETQYF
d_gene: .; v_gene: TRBV6-5; abundance: once; j_gene: TRBJ1-4; CDR3aa: CASSYKGPHEKLFF
d_gene: .; v_gene: TRBV6-5; abundance: .; j_gene: TRBJ2-3; CDR3aa: CASSPARSTDTQYF
d_gene: .; v_gene: TRBV7-8; abundance: .; j_gene: TRBJ1-1; CDR3aa: CASSLARAGPEAFF
d_gene: TRBD1; v_gene: TRBV28; abundance: .; j_gene: TRBJ2-2; CDR3aa: CASSLTGDTGELFF
d_gene: .; v_gene: TRBV28; abundance: .; j_gene: TRBJ2-7; CDR3aa: CASSFGQGGSYEQYF
d_gene: .; v_gene: TRBV7-9; abundance: once; j_gene: TRBJ2-7; CDR3aa: CASSLAGDTYEQYF
d_gene: TRBD1; v_gene: TRBV13; abundance: .; j_gene: TRBJ2-7; CDR3aa: CASSRDRASYEQYF
d_gene: .; v_gene: TRBV28; abundance: .; j_gene: TRBJ1-2; CDR3aa: CASSPRSEGYGYTF
d_gene: .; v_gene: TRBV10-3; abundance: .; j_gene: TRBJ2-7; CDR3aa: CAISEGSVFYEQYF
d_gene: TRBD2; v_gene: TRBV9; abundance: .; j_gene: TRBJ2-1; CDR3aa: CASSFQREGYNEQFF
d_gene: .; v_gene: TRBV10-3; abundance: many; j_gene: TRBJ1-2; CDR3aa: CASSYSRTPIEYGYTF